Listed below are T cell receptor beta chains from one sample, sequenced in a study of T cell changes during pregnancy in multiple sclerosis. Only in-frame clones appear in the TCRdb table, and some are missing; sequencing was by immunoSEQ multiplex PCR. The sample consists of 80,000 to 95,000 clones, around 96% of them appearing once. This sample comprised peripheral blood, obtained in the second trimester of pregnancy. Receptors originate from a female donor with multiple sclerosis, enrolled in a pregnancy study. Both conserved end residues are part of each CDR3. A D gene is named only where the DNA matches it firmly. Size values are once, few and many counts, or a class for expanded clones, and some rows have none.

v_call	j_call	d_call	clone_size	cdr3_nt	cdr3_aa
TRBV19	TRBJ1-5	.	.	TGTGCCAGTAGGATGACAGATAATAGCAATCAGCCCCAGCATTTT	CASRMTDNSNQPQHF
TRBV27	TRBJ2-1	TRBD2	.	TGTGCCAGCAGTTTCGAGGGCGGGAGGGCGTACAATGAGCAGTTCTTC	CASSFEGGRAYNEQFF
TRBV5-1	TRBJ2-1	.	.	TGCGCCAGCAGGACAGGAGGCAATGAGCAGTTCTTC	CASRTGGNEQFF
TRBV18	TRBJ2-2	.	.	TGTGCCAGCTCACCTCTACTAGCAGCGAACACCGGGGAGCTGTTTTTT	CASSPLLAANTGELFF
TRBV19	TRBJ2-5	TRBD1	.	TGTGCCAGGGGACAGGGAGAGACCCAGTACTTC	CARGQGETQYF
TRBV15	TRBJ1-1	.	.	TGTGCCACCAGCAGAGATTGGAGGGGCTCGGACACTGAAGCTTTCTTT	CATSRDWRGSDTEAFF
TRBV27	TRBJ1-1	.	.	TGTGCCAGCAGTTTTATTCACCTCGTGGGGCTGGGGACTGAAGCTTTCTTT	CASSFIHLVGLGTEAFF
TRBV10-3	TRBJ2-3	.	.	TGTGCCATCAGTTCTGCGACAGATACGCAGTATTTT	CAISSATDTQYF
TRBV19	TRBJ1-2	.	.	TGTGCCAGTAGTATTGACGGGGGTGCATCCAGTGGCTACACCTTC	CASSIDGGASSGYTF
TRBV27	TRBJ2-7	.	.	TGTGCCAGCAGTCCCTCCACTGGGACAATCTCCTACGAGCAGTACTTC	CASSPSTGTISYEQYF
TRBV27	TRBJ2-7	TRBD1	once	TGTGCCAGCAGTTTTAAGGGGGCGGGCGAGCAGTACTTC	CASSFKGAGEQYF
TRBV30	TRBJ2-6	.	once	TGTGCCTGGAGTGTACGCACAGGCGACTCTGGGGCCAACGTCCTGACTTTC	CAWSVRTGDSGANVLTF
TRBV21-1	TRBJ2-1	.	once	TGTGCCAGCAGCAAAGCAGGAGGGAGAGGAGCCTACAATGAGCAGTTCTTC	CASSKAGGRGAYNEQFF
TRBV27	TRBJ2-7	TRBD2	few	TGTGCCAGCAGTTTGGGGCCTAGCGGGAGGTACGAGCAGTACTTC	CASSLGPSGRYEQYF
TRBV6-6	TRBJ2-7	.	.	TGTGCCAGCAGTTTACTGCAGGGAATCTACGAGCAGTACTTC	CASSLLQGIYEQYF
TRBV19	TRBJ1-2	TRBD1	once	TGTGCCAGTAGTATAGGGTGGGACAGACGCTTCTATGGCTACACCTTC	CASSIGWDRRFYGYTF
TRBV7-9	TRBJ2-5	TRBD1	.	TGTGCCAGCAGCTCCTTACCGGGACAGCAACTCCAAGAGACCCAGTACTTC	CASSSLPGQQLQETQYF
TRBV19	TRBJ1-4	.	.	TGTGCCAGTAGGAAACAGGGTTACAGTGAAAAACTGTTTTTT	CASRKQGYSEKLFF
TRBV4-1	TRBJ2-4	.	.	TGCGCCAGCACGACACTAGATTCGGGCATTCAGTACTTC	CASTTLDSGIQYF
TRBV5-1	TRBJ2-2	TRBD2	.	TGCGCCAGCAGCTCCGCAGCGGGAGGAACCGGGGAGCTGTTTTTT	CASSSAAGGTGELFF
TRBV7-2	TRBJ2-7	.	.	TGTGCCAGCAGCTTACAGGGTCAAACCTACGAGCAGTACTTC	CASSLQGQTYEQYF
TRBV27	TRBJ2-7	TRBD2	.	TGTGCCAGCAGTTTGGGCCCTAGCGGTTACGAGCAGTACTTC	CASSLGPSGYEQYF
TRBV7-2	TRBJ2-5	.	once	TGTGCCAGCAGCTTAGCGGGGAGCAGGGGTCAAGAGACCCAGTACTTC	CASSLAGSRGQETQYF
TRBV30	TRBJ1-2	.	.	TGTGCCTGGCGCCTCAAGGGCGGGGGGCGACGGTATGGCTACACCTTC	CAWRLKGGGRRYGYTF
TRBV28	TRBJ2-7	.	.	TGTGCCAGCAGTTCCTCGATGAGACAGGAGCAGTACTTC	CASSSSMRQEQYF
TRBV10-1	TRBJ1-5	.	.	TGCGCCAGCAGTGCAGGGAATCAGCCCCAGCATTTT	CASSAGNQPQHF
TRBV11-2	TRBJ1-1	.	.	TGTGCCAGCAGCTTTCTGGGCAGGAACACTGAAGCTTTCTTT	CASSFLGRNTEAFF
TRBV7-3	TRBJ2-2	.	.	TGTGCCAGCAGCCTCTACTCTGACGGGGAGCTGTTTTTT	CASSLYSDGELFF
TRBV19	TRBJ1-2	.	.	TGTGCCAGTAGTATTGGGGCAGGGGTTAACTATGGCTACACCTTC	CASSIGAGVNYGYTF
TRBV11-3	TRBJ2-1	TRBD2	.	TGTGCCAGCAGCTTAGGCCTGAGGACTAGCGGGAGCTCCTACAATGAGCAGTTCTTC	CASSLGLRTSGSSYNEQFF
TRBV9	TRBJ2-3	TRBD1	.	TGTGCCAGCAGTGGGGGACAGGGGGCTACAGATACGCAGTATTTT	CASSGGQGATDTQYF
TRBV6-5	TRBJ2-7	TRBD2	few	TGTGCCAGCAGACCTGGACTAGCCTCCTACGAGCAGTACTTC	CASRPGLASYEQYF
TRBV11-2	TRBJ2-7	.	once	TGTGCCAGCAGGCCAATAGGGGGGGGGTTGGAGCAGTACTTC	CASRPIGGGLEQYF
TRBV25-1	TRBJ2-3	.	.	TGTGCCAGCAGTGAATCGCCAGCAGATACGCAGTATTTT	CASSESPADTQYF
TRBV28	TRBJ1-3	.	.	TGTGCCAGCAGTCCCCCCGGGGCTGGAAACACCATATATTTT	CASSPPGAGNTIYF
TRBV5-1	TRBJ1-3	TRBD1	.	TGCGCCAGCAGCTCACTCGGACAGGGGGTTTCCGGAAACACCATATATTTT	CASSSLGQGVSGNTIYF
TRBV5-4	TRBJ2-5	.	.	TGTGCCAGCAGCCCGGGGATCAAAGAGACCCAGTACTTC	CASSPGIKETQYF
TRBV7-9	TRBJ1-2	.	.	TGTGCCAGCAGTTATCAGAGGCCCTATGGCTACACCTTC	CASSYQRPYGYTF
TRBV28	TRBJ2-5	TRBD2	.	TGTGCCAGCAGTTTATGGAATAGCGGGAAGAACCAAGAGACCCAGTACTTC	CASSLWNSGKNQETQYF
TRBV5-4	TRBJ2-1	TRBD2	.	TGTGCCAGCAGCTTCCCCCGGCTAGCGGGAGGCAATGAGCAGTTCTTC	CASSFPRLAGGNEQFF
TRBV5-1	TRBJ1-2	TRBD1	.	TGCGCCAGCAGGACGACAGGGGACCTCTATGGCTACACCTTC	CASRTTGDLYGYTF
TRBV6-5	TRBJ1-2	.	.	TGTGCCAGCAGAACAGGGTTTAACTATGGCTACACCTTC	CASRTGFNYGYTF
TRBV18	TRBJ1-4	.	.	TGTGCCAGCTCACCAGGGCAGGTCAATGAAAAACTGTTTTTT	CASSPGQVNEKLFF
TRBV5-4	TRBJ1-1	TRBD1	.	TGTGCCAGCAGCCGAGACAGGGGACGGCCTGAAGCTTTCTTT	CASSRDRGRPEAFF
TRBV7-6	TRBJ1-2	TRBD1	.	TGTGCCAGCAGCTCCGGGACAGGTATACGCGATGGCTACACCTTC	CASSSGTGIRDGYTF
TRBV5-4	TRBJ1-1	.	.	TGTGCCAGCAGCTCCCGCGAGAGGGACACTGAAGCTTTCTTT	CASSSRERDTEAFF
TRBV4-1	TRBJ1-2	.	.	TGCGCCAGCGCCGTCAGGGCCGCTAACTATGGCTACACCTTC	CASAVRAANYGYTF
TRBV5-8	TRBJ2-1	.	.	TGTGCCAGCAGCCTATACTATGGCGGGGCGAACCCCTACAATGAGCAGTTCTTC	CASSLYYGGANPYNEQFF
TRBV16	TRBJ2-7	TRBD2	.	TGTGCCAGCAGCCAATCGGCTAGCGGGAGGAACTACGAGCAGTACTTC	CASSQSASGRNYEQYF
TRBV2	TRBJ1-1	.	.	TGTGCCAGCATGGGGGGAATGAACACTGAAGCTTTCTTT	CASMGGMNTEAFF
TRBV4-1	TRBJ2-2	TRBD2	.	TGCGCCAGCAGCCTCCCGGCGGGAGCGGGAGGGGTGGAGCTGTTTTTT	CASSLPAGAGGVELFF
TRBV5-1	TRBJ2-7	TRBD1	.	TGCGCCAGCAGCCGGACAGGGTGGGAGCAGTACTTC	CASSRTGWEQYF
TRBV5-5	TRBJ1-1	TRBD1	.	TGTGCCAGCAGCTTGTCGCACGGACAGGGGGACACTGAAGCTTTCTTT	CASSLSHGQGDTEAFF